A single sample is the source of the 32 T cell receptor beta chains below, sequenced in a study of beta chain features in type 1 diabetes (dated by TCRdb to the late 2010s). Library preparation employed the immunoSEQ multiplex PCR assay. All of the isolated RNA was reverse transcribed with the High Capacity cDNA Reverse Transcription Kit, so expressed TCRB transcripts were sequenced. The source is immuneACCESS, and TCRdb retained only in-frame sequences with V and J called. Part of the clones is not carried over; for the studies checked, unresolved V genes explain less than half of this, and the remainder is unexplained. The sample yields about 360,000 clones; approximately 12% were counted once. The ten most abundant clones make up about 0.017% of the sample. Source material: naive CD4+ T cells from blood. In light of the paper, this sample's cell subset or site label describes: true naive CD4+ T cells. The receptors derive from a man aged 18 to 29 in good health.

This clone appeared a few times. The chain has TRBV7-2 and TRBJ2-7; a possible D gene is TRBD1 (6 bases). Germline CDR1 SGHTA, CDR2 FQGNSA. This CDR3 has 11 amino acids. Trimming cost V 2 bases and J 7 bases, with 6 bases left between them. DNA for the CDR3: TGTGCCAGCAGCTTAAGGGGGGAGCAGTACTTC. It is translated as CASSLRGEQYF.

The V gene is TRBV30, the J gene TRBJ2-3; the D is unclear. CDR1 is GTSNPN and CDR2 is SVGIG in the germline V gene (reference sequence). V lost 1 base and J 2 bases, leaving 7 bases between the germline ends. CDR3 length: 13 amino acids. CDR3 sequence reads: CAWSALFTDTQYF. For the CDR3, the DNA is TGTGCCTGGAGTGCTCTATTCACAGATACGCAGTATTTT.

This clone occurred many times. The chain couples TRBV4-3 to TRBJ2-5, with a possible D match to TRBD2 (5 bases). Germline lookup yields CDR1 LGHNA and CDR2 YSLEER. The V end lost 0 bases, the J end lost 7 bases, and 12 bases lay between the germline ends. The CDR3 totals 14 residues. The CDR3 loop reads CASSQDRGFGTQYF. The CDR3 DNA follows: TGCGCCAGCAGCCAAGACCGGGGTTTTGGGACCCAGTACTTC.

The V and J genes are TRBV4-3 and TRBJ1-2; D ambiguous. The germline V and J ends were trimmed by 1 base and 4 bases, with 10 bases remaining between them. CDR1 and CDR2 (germline): LGHNA, YSLEER. This CDR3 comprises 14 residues. The CDR3 sequence is CASSQVSGIYGYTF. The CDR3 region has the DNA TGCGCCAGCAGCCAAGTTTCGGGGATCTATGGCTACACCTTC.

This clone was seen a few times. The chain uses TRBV7-3 and TRBJ2-5; D remains unclear. Germline V gives CDR1 SGHTA, CDR2 FQGTGA. Trimming shortened V by 0 bases and J by 5 bases, and 4 bases separated the two germline ends. The CDR3 loop spans 12 amino acids. This CDR3 reads CASSLTSETQYF. DNA of the CDR3: TGTGCCAGCAGCTTAACATCTGAGACCCAGTACTTC.

A few counts support this clone. This rearrangement joins TRBV19 to TRBJ2-2; no definite D call. Looked up from germline, CDR1 is LNHDA and CDR2 is SQIVND (reference sequence). The CDR3 length is 15 residues. Trimming shortened V by 4 bases and J by 0 bases, and 9 bases separated the two germline ends. For the CDR3, the DNA is TGTGCCAGTAGTAACCAGGTTGCGAACACCGGGGAGCTGTTTTTT. Translated, it gives CASSNQVANTGELFF.

This clone was recorded a few times. The chain is built from TRBV13 and TRBJ2-1, with 9 bases identical to TRBD1. V lost 8 bases to trimming and J lost 2 bases; unmatched junction nucleotides: 10. Germline CDR1 PRHDT, CDR2 FYEKMQ (reference sequence). There are 16 residues in the CDR3. The CDR3 DNA follows: TGTGCCAGCCAAACCCAGAGACAGGGGGCCTACAATGAGCAGTTCTTC. This encodes CASQTQRQGAYNEQFF.

This clone was recorded a few times. CDR3 in amino acids: CASSQRTGGTTEAFF. CDR3 DNA: TGTGCCAGCAGCCAACGGACAGGGGGAACGACTGAAGCTTTCTTT. The chain joins TRBV11-2 to TRBJ1-1, with 10 bases that match TRBD1. The trim removed 5 bases at V and 5 bases at J, leaving 8 bases unmatched. Germline CDR1 is SGHAT and CDR2 is FQNNGV. The CDR3 spans 15 residues.

This clone was seen a few times. This chain connects TRBV4-1 to TRBJ1-1; no clear D. V was clipped by 8 bases and J by 3 bases, with 13 bases between them. This CDR3 is 13 amino acids long. The germline V gene encodes CDR1 MGHRA and CDR2 YSYEKL. CDR3 region: CASALGVDTEAFF. The DNA of the CDR3 is TGCGCCAGCGCCCTAGGTGTAGACACTGAAGCTTTCTTT.

This clone was observed a handful of times. The V gene is TRBV5-5, the J gene TRBJ1-4; D is unresolved. V gave up 0 bases and J gave up 8 bases, with 14 bases separating them. The germline V gene has CDR1 SGHKS and CDR2 YYEKEE (reference sequence). The CDR3 consists of 15 residues. The chain's CDR3 is CASSLEPGLIEKLFF. As DNA, the CDR3 is TGTGCCAGCAGCTTGGAGCCCGGTTTAATCGAAAAACTGTTTTTT.

The chain has TRBV25-1 and TRBJ2-5, with D perhaps matching TRBD2 (6 bases). The CDR3 consists of 15 residues. CDR1 and CDR2 (germline): MGHDK, SYGVNS. The germline V and J ends were trimmed by 2 bases and 4 bases, with 14 bases remaining between them. The CDR3 nucleotides read TGTGCCAGCAGTGAAATATTTGGGGGGAGAGAGACCCAGTACTTC. It yields the protein CASSEIFGGRETQYF. Filled out from reference TRBV25-1 and TRBJ2-5, the complete variable domain reads EADIYQTPRYLVIGTGKKITLECSQTMGHDKMYWYQQDPGMELHLIHYSYGVNSTEKGDLSSESTVSRIRTEHFPLTLESARPSHTSQYLCASSEIFGGRETQYFGPGTRLLVL.

This clone was counted a single time. The chain links TRBV7-2 to TRBJ1-1; D unresolved. Germline V gene data show CDR1 as SGHTA and CDR2 as FQGNSA. V gave up 2 bases and J gave up 7 bases, with 5 bases separating them. This CDR3 has 11 residues. The CDR3 loop reads CASSLRGEAFF. The CDR3 bases are TGTGCCAGCAGCTTACGGGGTGAAGCTTTCTTT.

The chain couples TRBV19 to TRBJ2-4, with 10 bases identical to TRBD1. Looked up from germline, CDR1 is LNHDA and CDR2 is SQIVND (reference sequence). This CDR3 spans 14 amino acids. The junction had 6 bases not matched to a gene; V was cut back by 8 bases and J by 5 bases. CDR3 bases: TGTGCCAGTCGAACGACAGGGGGCGAAAACATTCAGTACTTC. Translating gives CASRTTGGENIQYF.

This clone came up a few times. CDR3 protein: CASTGLRTDTQYF. The CDR3 region has the DNA TGTGCCAGCACCGGACTGCGCACAGATACGCAGTATTTT. This chain links TRBV2 with TRBJ2-3, with D perhaps matching TRBD2 (5 bases). Germline V gene lookup returns CDR1 SNHLY and CDR2 FYNNEI. There are 13 residues in the CDR3. Deletions cut 7 bases from V and 1 base from J, with 9 bases between.

The chain is built from TRBV29-1 and TRBJ2-1, with TRBD2 matching 11 bases. J was trimmed by 7 bases and V by 5 bases; bases with no gene match: 7. The CDR3 has 14 amino acids. The germline V gene encodes CDR1 SQVTM and CDR2 ANQGSEA. The CDR3 DNA sequence: TGCAGCGTTTCAGTAGCGGGAGGGCCGAATGAGCAGTTCTTC. It specifies CSVSVAGGPNEQFF.

The CDR3 bases are TGTGCCAGCAGCTTAGTCCTGAATCAGGGGGATGGCTACACCTTC. Protein: CASSLVLNQGDGYTF. The chain has TRBV28 and TRBJ1-2, with TRBD1 matching 7 bases. Germline V lookup: CDR1 MDHEN, CDR2 SYDVKM. Unmatched junction bases numbered 13, after V lost 6 bases and J lost 6 bases. CDR3 length: 15 amino acids.

The rearrangement uses TRBV6-5 and TRBJ2-5; 8 nucleotides line up with TRBD2. The trim removed 5 bases at V and 4 bases at J, leaving 9 bases unmatched. The CDR3 is made up of 15 amino acids. Germline V gene sequence: CDR1 MNHEY, CDR2 SVGAGI. CDR3 in DNA: TGTGCCAGCAGTAAGGGACTAGATCGGGGAGAGACCCAGTACTTC. This translates into CASSKGLDRGETQYF.

This clone was detected only a few times. The J gene is TRBJ2-7, the V gene TRBV7-2, with D unresolved. CDR1 is SGHTA, CDR2 FQGNSA, per germline. This CDR3 contains 14 residues. V lost 1 base and J 3 bases, leaving 10 bases between the germline ends. CDR3 sequence reads: CASSLGRLIYEQYF. CDR3 nucleotides: TGTGCCAGCAGCTTAGGCCGACTTATCTACGAGCAGTACTTC.

CDR3 in DNA: TGTGCCTGGATGCGGGGGTCCTACAATGAGCAGTTCTTC. This encodes CAWMRGSYNEQFF. The chain recombines TRBV30 with TRBJ2-1, with 7 nucleotides matching TRBD2. The length of the CDR3 is 13 residues. Germline V gene sequence: CDR1 GTSNPN, CDR2 SVGIG (reference sequence). With V trimmed by 4 bases and J by 1 base, 1 base remained unmatched.

This clone was found a few times. The CDR3 DNA is TGTGCCAGCAGGGAAGGGACTAGCGGAACCTACGAGCAGTACTTC. It encodes CASREGTSGTYEQYF. The chain has TRBV21-1 and TRBJ2-7; no check of the table's D call, TRBD2, against the DNA was made. TRBV21-1 is a pseudogene segment. This CDR3 has 15 amino acids.

There are a few counts of this clone. CDR3 coding DNA: TGCAGCGTCGCTGACAGGGGGACGCAGTATTTT. As protein: CSVADRGTQYF. The chain employs TRBV29-1 and TRBJ2-3; 9 bases are a match to TRBD1. The CDR3 is made up of 11 amino acids. The trim removed 6 bases at V and 9 bases at J, leaving 4 bases unmatched. CDR1 is SQVTM and CDR2 is ANQGSEA in the germline V gene.

The chain couples TRBV6-6 to TRBJ2-7, with 9 bases lining up with TRBD1. V shed 5 bases, J shed 3 bases, and the junction held 8 bases outside the gene matches. The length of the CDR3 is 15 residues. Germline values: CDR1 MNHNY, CDR2 SVGAGI (reference sequence). CDR3 DNA sequence: TGTGCCAGCAGTCCCTCCGGGACAGGGAACTACGAGCAGTACTTC. Translation: CASSPSGTGNYEQYF.

The rearrangement uses TRBV4-2 and TRBJ1-6; D is ambiguous. Germline-derived CDR1 and CDR2 are LGHNA and YNFKEQ. The CDR3 totals 15 residues. Trimming left V 3 bases short and J 0 bases short, with 6 bases between. CDR3 sequence reads: CASSQRSSYNSPLHF. Here the CDR3 DNA reads TGTGCCAGCAGCCAGAGAAGCTCCTATAATTCACCCCTCCACTTT.

This clone was seen a handful of times. This sequence joins TRBV7-9 and TRBJ2-6, with D perhaps matching TRBD1 (6 bases). The CDR3 covers 19 residues. The germline V and J ends were trimmed by 3 bases and 0 bases, with 18 bases remaining between them. Germline V lookup: CDR1 SEHNR, CDR2 FQNEAQ (reference sequence). CDR3 in amino acids: CASSFWLGGTDSGANVLTF. The CDR3 DNA sequence: TGTGCCAGCAGCTTTTGGCTTGGGGGCACCGACTCTGGGGCCAACGTCCTGACTTTC.

The CDR3 DNA sequence: TGTGCCAGTAGTCCCAGACTAGCGGGGAGCACAGATACGCAGTATTTT. It yields the protein CASSPRLAGSTDTQYF. The V gene is TRBV19, the J gene TRBJ2-3; 11 nucleotides match TRBD2. From germline, CDR1 is LNHDA and CDR2 SQIVND (reference sequence). The junction had 4 bases not matched to a gene; V was cut back by 5 bases and J by 0 bases. This CDR3 is 16 amino acids long.

This clone has only a few counts. The chain is built from TRBV5-1 and TRBJ1-1; 8 bases fit TRBD1. CDR1 and CDR2 (germline): SGHRS, YFSETQ. This CDR3 contains 15 residues. V lost 2 bases and J lost 2; bases outside the gene matches: 5. CDR3 DNA sequence: TGCGCCAGCAGCTTCGACGGACAGGGAAACACTGAAGCTTTCTTT. The encoded protein is CASSFDGQGNTEAFF. Full variable domain (rest looked up from reference TRBV5-1 and TRBJ1-1): KAGVTQTPRYLIKTRGQQVTLSCSPISGHRSVSWYQQTPGQGLQFLFEYFSETQRNKGNFPGRFSGRQFSNSRSEMNVSTLELGDSALYLCASSFDGQGNTEAFFGQGTRLTVV.

The chain joins TRBV5-1 to TRBJ1-1; D gene uncertain. CDR1 and CDR2 from the germline V gene are SGHRS and YFSETQ. The CDR3 sequence is 15 residues long. Trimming cost V 3 bases and J 3 bases, with 15 bases left between them. The CDR3 loop is CASSSTGSGDTEAFF. The CDR3 region has the DNA TGCGCCAGCAGCTCAACCGGGAGTGGGGACACTGAAGCTTTCTTT.

This clone was recorded a few times. The chain combines TRBV19 with TRBJ1-1; 9 bases match TRBD1. The CDR3 runs 15 residues. The germline CDR1 and CDR2 sequences are LNHDA and SQIVND (reference sequence). Losses at the gene ends were 4 bases for V and 4 bases for J; bases not matched to a gene: 7. The CDR3 coding sequence is TGTGCCAGTAGTAAGGGACAGGGAGTGCGCACTGAAGCTTTCTTT. Translation: CASSKGQGVRTEAFF.

The V call is TRBV2, the J call TRBJ2-5; 9 bases are a match to TRBD1. Germline values: CDR1 SNHLY, CDR2 FYNNEI. This CDR3 spans 12 amino acids. V shed 8 bases, J shed 4 bases, and the junction held 2 bases outside the gene matches. CDR3 DNA sequence: TGTGCCAGCCAGGACAGGGGAGAGACCCAGTACTTC. This codes for CASQDRGETQYF.

The V gene is TRBV14, the J gene TRBJ2-5; TRBD2 matches 10 bases. Germline trimming cut 1 base from V and 5 bases from J; bases unmatched to any gene: 7. The germline CDR1 and CDR2 sequences are SGHDN and FVKESK. This CDR3 is 16 amino acids long. The CDR3 is CASSQGRTSGVETQYF. The CDR3, as DNA: TGTGCCAGCAGCCAAGGCCGGACTAGCGGAGTGGAGACCCAGTACTTC.

This clone was found a few times. The rearrangement links TRBV9 to TRBJ2-3; 7 bases are a match to TRBD2. After removal of 0 bases from V and 5 bases from J, the junction contained 6 bases not matched to a gene. The CDR3 loop spans 15 amino acids. Germline V gene sequence: CDR1 SGDLS, CDR2 YYNGEE. The chain's CDR3 is CASSVGLAVGDTQYF. DNA for the CDR3: TGTGCCAGCAGCGTAGGGCTAGCGGTGGGAGATACGCAGTATTTT.

This clone was observed a few times. This rearrangement joins TRBV4-3 to TRBJ2-6, with TRBD1 as a possible D gene (6 bases). This CDR3 has 16 residues. Germline V gene sequence: CDR1 LGHNA, CDR2 YSLEER. V was cut by 4 bases and J by 0 bases, with 10 bases left in between. This chain's CDR3 is CASSPTGNSGANVLTF. DNA for the CDR3: TGCGCCAGCAGCCCAACAGGGAACTCTGGGGCCAACGTCCTGACTTTC.